Each of the 28 T cell receptor beta chains below was sequenced from the same sample in a study of OX40 agonist ivuxolimab in advanced cancers. Libraries were prepared by immunoSEQ multiplex PCR; TCRdb keeps only in-frame clonotypes and omits some of them. The sample holds 100,000 to 120,000 clones; over 85% are singletons and the top ten take about 0.3%. The sequences come from CD4+ or CD8+ T cells sorted from blood, collected in a trial of the OX40 agonist ivuxolimab. These receptors were taken from an adult with an advanced solid tumor such as melanoma, head and neck, liver or kidney cancer.

V and J are TRBV10-3 and TRBJ1-2; TRBD1 matches 11 bases. V gave up 6 bases and J gave up 0 bases; unmatched junction bases: 0. CDR1 is ENHRY and CDR2 is SYGVKD in the germline V gene. The CDR3 has 14 residues. This CDR3 is CAIRGQGANYGYTF. The CDR3 DNA is TGTGCCATCAGGGGACAGGGGGCTAACTATGGCTACACCTTC.

This chain uses TRBV14 with TRBJ1-4; D not resolved. The V end was cut by 1 base, the J end by 4 bases, with 10 bases between. Germline V gene sequence: CDR1 SGHDN, CDR2 FVKESK. This CDR3 spans 15 amino acids. DNA of the CDR3: TGTGCCAGCAGCCAAGGGAATCTGATTAATGAAAAACTGTTTTTT. Amino acid sequence: CASSQGNLINEKLFF.

CDR3 protein: CATNMGQSSYEQYF. The CDR3 DNA sequence: TGTGCCACCAATATGGGTCAGAGCTCCTACGAGCAGTACTTC. This chain connects TRBV5-6 to TRBJ2-7; D gene uncertain. The V gene's germline CDR1 is SGHDT and CDR2 YYEEEE. V was pared by 9 bases and J by 0 bases, with 16 bases between. This CDR3 spans 14 amino acids.

This clone has only a few counts. This sequence joins TRBV6-5 and TRBJ2-6; D is unclear. V lost 5 bases and J lost 0, with 8 bases in between. CDR1 and CDR2 (germline): MNHEY, SVGAGI. The CDR3 is made up of 15 amino acids. The CDR3: CASSIRYSGANVLTF. The CDR3 DNA follows: TGTGCCAGCAGTATCAGGTACTCTGGGGCCAACGTCCTGACTTTC.

The CDR3 DNA sequence: TGTGCCAGCAGCGTAGGGGCAGACACTGAAGCTTTCTTT. Protein: CASSVGADTEAFF. The rearrangement joins TRBV9 to TRBJ1-1; D gene uncertain. The CDR3 loop spans 13 amino acids. V lost 0 bases and J lost 3, with 6 bases in between. From germline, CDR1 is SGDLS and CDR2 YYNGEE.

The genes are TRBV5-1 and TRBJ2-1; 9 bases are shared with TRBD1. This CDR3 has 16 residues. Germline V CDR1 and CDR2: SGHRS, YFSETQ. Unmatched junction bases numbered 4, after V lost 1 base and J lost 2 bases. The CDR3 protein is CASSLQGTGTYNEQFF. The CDR3 bases are TGCGCCAGCAGCTTGCAAGGGACAGGGACCTACAATGAGCAGTTCTTC.

The chain employs TRBV7-2 and TRBJ1-2; 9 bases agree with TRBD1. Germline V gene sequence: CDR1 SGHTA, CDR2 FQGNSA. The CDR3 has 15 amino acids. V lost 5 bases and J lost 8; bases outside the gene matches: 12. This CDR3 is CASSLEGQGYHGYTF. Here the CDR3 DNA reads TGTGCCAGCAGCCTCGAGGGACAGGGTTACCACGGCTACACCTTC.

The chain is built from TRBV18 and TRBJ1-1; D is undetermined. Trimming cost V 5 bases and J 10 bases, with 23 bases left between them. Germline V gene lookup returns CDR1 KGHSH and CDR2 LQKENI. The CDR3 is made up of 15 amino acids. CDR3 residues: CASSTDVLGALGAFF. The CDR3 DNA reads as TGTGCCAGCTCAACGGACGTATTGGGAGCCCTAGGAGCTTTCTTT.

The chain combines TRBV2 with TRBJ2-3, with unresolved D. The CDR3 runs 12 residues. CDR1 SNHLY and CDR2 FYNNEI come from the germline V gene. V was trimmed by 5 bases and J by 5 bases, leaving 8 bases between them. CDR3 loop: CASSWWGDTQYF. The CDR3 DNA reads as TGTGCCAGCAGTTGGTGGGGAGATACGCAGTATTTT.

V gene TRBV5-4 combines with J gene TRBJ1-4; TRBD1 aligns across 7 bases. CDR3 size: 14 residues. After removal of 4 bases from V and 4 bases from J, the junction contained 4 bases not matched to a gene. Germline loops: CDR1 SGHNT, CDR2 YYREEE (reference sequence). The CDR3 bases are TGTGCCAGCAGCCGGACAGGCAATAATGAAAAACTGTTTTTT. Protein product: CASSRTGNNEKLFF.

This rearrangement joins TRBV19 to TRBJ1-5, with D maybe TRBD1 (6 bases). V was pared by 3 bases and J by 0 bases, with 12 bases between. Germline-derived CDR1 and CDR2 are LNHDA and SQIVND (reference sequence). This CDR3 spans 16 amino acids. CDR3 sequence reads: CASSMNREYSNQPQHF. The DNA of the CDR3 is TGTGCCAGTAGTATGAACAGGGAATATAGCAATCAGCCCCAGCATTTT.

This chain joins TRBV7-3 and TRBJ2-1; D is perhaps TRBD2 (6 bases). Germline-derived CDR1 and CDR2 are SGHTA and FQGTGA. V shed 4 bases and J shed 3 bases, with 16 bases lying between them. The CDR3 is 16 residues long. The CDR3 loop is CASSSNPGLLYNEQFF. For the CDR3, the DNA is TGTGCCAGCAGCTCCAACCCGGGACTCCTCTACAATGAGCAGTTCTTC. Full variable domain (outside the CDR3, taken from reference TRBV7-3 and TRBJ2-1): GAGVSQTPSNKVTEKGKYVELRCDPISGHTALYWYRQSLGQGPEFLIYFQGTGAADDSGLPNDRFFAVRPEGSVSTLKIQRTERGDSAVYLCASSSNPGLLYNEQFFGPGTRLTVL.

This chain uses TRBV2 with TRBJ1-1, with D tentatively TRBD1 (5 bases). Germline lookup yields CDR1 SNHLY and CDR2 FYNNEI. V was clipped by 7 bases and J by 0 bases, with 15 bases between them. There are 15 residues in the CDR3. CDR3 sequence (DNA): TGTGCCAGCATAAAATTTCGGGGGATGAACACTGAAGCTTTCTTT. Its protein is CASIKFRGMNTEAFF.

J is TRBJ2-7 and V is TRBV6-1; D possibly uses TRBD1 or TRBD2 (5 bases each). The CDR3 consists of 16 residues. V was clipped by 0 bases and J by 1 base, with 13 bases between them. Germline assignment: CDR1 MNHNS and CDR2 SASEGT. For the CDR3, the DNA is TGTGCCAGCAGTGAAGCGTATACAGGAGGTTCCTACGAGCAGTACTTC. Its translation: CASSEAYTGGSYEQYF.

This clone appeared a few times. V gene TRBV6-6 combines with J gene TRBJ1-1; the D gene is possibly TRBD1 (5 bases). Trimming took 5 bases from V and 10 from J, leaving 8 bases between them. The length of the CDR3 is 10 residues. Germline values: CDR1 MNHNY, CDR2 SVGAGI (reference sequence). The CDR3 is CASSEGRAFF. The CDR3 nucleotides are TGTGCCAGCAGTGAGGGGCGAGCTTTCTTT.

The rearrangement uses TRBV4-2 and TRBJ2-7, with D perhaps being TRBD1 or TRBD2 (7 bases each). V was trimmed by 4 bases and J by 4 bases, leaving 20 bases between them. Germline V gene sequence: CDR1 LGHNA, CDR2 YNFKEQ. The CDR3 has 16 residues. CDR3 sequence: CASSPLGQGGEYEQYF. CDR3 in DNA: TGTGCCAGCAGCCCGTTAGGGCAGGGGGGGGAATACGAGCAGTACTTC.

This clone has more than one count but fewer than ten. V is TRBV15 and J is TRBJ1-2, with D maybe TRBD1 (6 bases). V was shortened by 0 bases and J by 7 bases, with 12 bases between the two germline ends. The CDR3 consists of 14 residues. Germline loops: CDR1 LNHNV, CDR2 YYDKDF (reference sequence). The CDR3 loop reads CATSREGGSRGYTF. The CDR3 DNA sequence: TGTGCCACCAGCAGAGAAGGGGGGAGTCGTGGCTACACCTTC.

CDR3 loop: CASSRADYGYTF. CDR3 DNA: TGTGCCAGTAGTAGGGCGGACTATGGCTACACCTTC. The genes are TRBV19 and TRBJ1-2, with D hard to call. The germline CDR1 and CDR2 sequences are LNHDA and SQIVND (reference sequence). The V end lost 4 bases, the J end lost 3 bases, and 6 bases lay between the germline ends. This CDR3 has 12 residues.

This chain connects TRBV19 to TRBJ2-5; 10 bases map to TRBD2. Germline V gene lookup returns CDR1 LNHDA and CDR2 SQIVND (reference sequence). This CDR3 comprises 17 residues. Trimming at V came to 6 bases and at J to 3 bases, leaving 13 bases not matched to a gene. The CDR3 coding sequence is TGTGCCAGTAGCCCCCCCCTTAGCGGGAGGCCCAAAGAGACCCAGTACTTC. It specifies CASSPPLSGRPKETQYF.

CDR3: CASSQEKSWVVAGNTIYF. The CDR3 coding sequence is TGCGCCAGCAGCCAAGAGAAATCGTGGGTGGTAGCTGGAAACACCATATATTTT. The rearrangement links TRBV4-1 to TRBJ1-3; D not resolved. This CDR3 spans 18 amino acids. Looked up from germline, CDR1 is MGHRA and CDR2 is YSYEKL. The V end was cut by 0 bases, the J end by 2 bases, with 17 bases between.

The chain uses TRBV27 and TRBJ2-6; no firm D call. CDR1 is MNHEY, CDR2 SMNVEV, per germline (reference sequence). Trimming left V 5 bases short and J 4 bases short, with 6 bases between. This CDR3 is built from 13 residues. The CDR3 DNA follows: TGTGCCAGCAGTCCGGTAGGGGCCAACGTCCTGACTTTC. This codes for CASSPVGANVLTF.

The chain uses TRBV9 and TRBJ1-3; D uncertain. Trimming removed 3 bases at V and 0 bases at J, with 13 bases between. CDR1 and CDR2 (germline): SGDLS, YYNGEE. This CDR3 has 16 amino acids. The CDR3: CASSAADSFSGNTIYF. CDR3 coding DNA: TGTGCCAGCAGCGCAGCAGATTCGTTCTCTGGAAACACCATATATTTT.

The chain couples TRBV4-3 to TRBJ2-2; the D is unclear. The V end lost 0 bases, the J end lost 3 bases, and 8 bases lay between the germline ends. The CDR3 contains 15 residues. CDR1 is LGHNA and CDR2 is YSLEER in the germline V gene. CDR3 nucleotide sequence: TGCGCCAGCAGCCAAGATCTTGGTGACACCGGGGAGCTGTTTTTT. It translates to CASSQDLGDTGELFF.

The chain employs TRBV5-4 and TRBJ2-5; TRBD1 is a possible D gene (6 bases). Trimming cost V 0 bases and J 5 bases, with 11 bases left between them. Germline loops: CDR1 SGHNT, CDR2 YYREEE (reference sequence). The CDR3 spans 14 residues. CDR3 nucleotides: TGTGCCAGCAGCTTGGCCGACAGGTCGGAGACCCAGTACTTC. Protein product: CASSLADRSETQYF.

The rearrangement uses TRBV2 and TRBJ1-5, with TRBD1 matching 9 bases. V lost 5 bases to trimming and J lost 4 bases; unmatched junction nucleotides: 9. CDR3 length: 16 residues. Germline V CDR1 and CDR2: SNHLY, FYNNEI. CDR3 coding DNA: TGTGCCAGCAGTATCCGGGACAGGGTTTATAATCAGCCCCAGCATTTT. Amino acids: CASSIRDRVYNQPQHF.

The V gene is TRBV18, the J gene TRBJ2-1; D gene unclear. Trimming removed 4 bases from V and 4 bases from J, with 11 bases in between. CDR1 is KGHSH and CDR2 is LQKENI in the germline V gene. There are 14 residues in the CDR3. This CDR3 reads CASSLSGPYNEQFF. In DNA form, the CDR3 reads TGTGCCAGCTCACTCTCGGGCCCATACAATGAGCAGTTCTTC.

This chain uses TRBV19 with TRBJ1-5, with D possibly matching TRBD1 (5 bases). V shed 4 bases and J shed 2 bases, with 15 bases lying between them. The CDR3 is 16 amino acids. CDR1 is LNHDA, CDR2 SQIVND, per germline (reference sequence). The CDR3 loop is CASSTDNRAGNQPQHF. The DNA for the CDR3 is TGTGCCAGTAGTACGGACAACCGGGCTGGCAATCAGCCCCAGCATTTT. The full variable domain, with the rest looked up from reference TRBV19 and TRBJ1-5, is DGGITQSPKYLFRKEGQNVTLSCEQNLNHDAMYWYRQDPGQGLRLIYYSQIVNDFQKGDIAEGYSVSREKKESFPLTVTSAQKNPTAFYLCASSTDNRAGNQPQHFGDGTRLSIL.

DNA for the CDR3: TGTGCCAGTAGTATCACGGGACTAGCGGTACAAGAGACCCAGTACTTC. Protein product: CASSITGLAVQETQYF. The J gene is TRBJ2-5, the V gene TRBV19; TRBD2 matches at 11 bases. The CDR3 has 16 residues. V was pared by 3 bases and J by 2 bases, with 5 bases of the junction left unmatched. CDR1 is LNHDA, CDR2 SQIVND, per germline (reference sequence).